This T cell receptor (beta chain) was recovered during a study of blood T cell repertoires in COVID-19. Across the study: From the United States, Italy and Spain came samples of acute and convalescent COVID-19.

In the authors' workflow: Reference gene primer amplification in the assay estimated nucleated cell counts. The protocol was immunoSEQ multiplex PCR, while the TCRdb copy is restricted to in-frame clones and leaves out a portion. V, J and clone size were drawn from that table, and D and trimming were deduced from the DNA. In the table there are fewer than 20,000 clones, around 81% of which are singletons. V dropped 4 bases and J dropped 5; count of bases not matched to a gene: 18. CDR1 and CDR2 from the germline V gene are SGHRS and YFSETQ. CDR3 length: 18 amino acids. The sample taken for sequencing was peripheral blood. V usage is TRBV5-1 and J usage is TRBJ1-2, with 9 positions matching TRBD1. The TCR sequence derives from a man aged 35 to 55 with active or convalescent COVID-19. The CDR3 reads CASSQQPGGDRAGYGYTF. CDR3 nucleotide sequence: TGCGCCAGCAGCCAGCAGCCCGGCGGGGACAGGGCGGGTTATGGCTACACCTTC. Combining the CDR3 with reference TRBV5-1 and TRBJ1-2 gives the whole variable domain KAGVTQTPRYLIKTRGQQVTLSCSPISGHRSVSWYQQTPGQGLQFLFEYFSETQRNKGNFPGRFSGRQFSNSRSEMNVSTLELGDSALYLCASSQQPGGDRAGYGYTFGSGTRLTVV.